What follows is one T cell receptor (beta chain) and its context. A much bigger clone sits one base away, suggesting this may be a read error. This specimen comes from a study of identical twins. TCRdb re-called the 5' RACE reads through MiXCR, storing one row per CDR3 protein. The top ten hold 1.6% of the sample, which has fewer than 650,000 distinct CDR3 sequences, around 7.5% seen once. J lost 3 bases, V lost 7 bases, and 3 bases had no gene match. CDR3 length: 13 amino acids. The same sample was also studied in work on yellow fever vaccine responses in identical twins.

This TCR came from a young woman in good health. Source material: PBMCs. The rearrangement uses TRBV12-3 or TRBV12-4 and TRBJ1-3, with TRBD1 identical over 7 bases. CDR3 coding DNA: TGTGCCAGCAACAGGGGCTTTGGAAACACCATATATTTT. This codes for CASNRGFGNTIYF.